The 17 T cell receptor beta chains below were found in one sample sequenced in a study of cytomegalovirus exposure and HLA in healthy donors. PCR amplification relied on 60 Vbeta primers (plus 13 Jbeta primers). Sequencing was performed with immunoSEQ multiplex PCR; in TCRdb, only in-frame clones are kept and a portion is missing. The sample consists of 130,000 or so clones, about 80% of them appearing once. The sequencing sample was made of PBMCs. The receptors derive from a young man in good health and CMV-seronegative.

This clone was counted once. The chain is built from TRBV11-2 and TRBJ2-7, with unresolved D. Germline lookup yields CDR1 SGHAT and CDR2 FQNNGV. V was clipped by 1 base and J by 3 bases, with 7 bases between them. The CDR3 consists of 13 residues. CDR3 DNA: TGTGCCAGCAGCTTAGTGTACAACTACGAGCAGTACTTC. Translation gives CASSLVYNYEQYF. Together with reference TRBV11-2 and TRBJ2-7, the CDR3 gives the full variable domain: EAGVAQSPRYKIIEKRQSVAFWCNPISGHATLYWYQQILGQGPKLLIQFQNNGVVDDSQLPKDRFSAERLKGVDSTLKIQPAKLEDSAVYLCASSLVYNYEQYFGPGTRLTVT.

V gene TRBV5-1 combines with J gene TRBJ1-2, with D uncertain. The CDR3 spans 13 residues. Trimming took 1 base from V and 0 from J, leaving 4 bases between them. Germline-derived CDR1 and CDR2 are SGHRS and YFSETQ. DNA of the CDR3: TGCGCCAGCAGCTTGAGCCCTAACTATGGCTACACCTTC. Its protein product is CASSLSPNYGYTF.

The CDR3 DNA reads TGTGCCAGCAGCGTACGACCGGGACTAGGGGAGGGCGAGCAGTACTTC. This sequence encodes CASSVRPGLGEGEQYF. The V call is TRBV9, the J call TRBJ2-7, with 8 bases aligning to TRBD2. Per germline, CDR1 SGDLS and CDR2 YYNGEE. V shed 1 base and J 6 bases; nucleotides not matched to a gene: 12. The CDR3 covers 16 residues.

The chain couples TRBV9 to TRBJ1-4; 8 nucleotides align to TRBD1. Per germline, CDR1 SGDLS and CDR2 YYNGEE. There are 17 residues in the CDR3. V lost 4 bases, J lost 0 bases, and 8 bases stayed unmatched. CDR3: CASSLDRGVATNEKLFF. For the CDR3, the DNA is TGTGCCAGCAGCCTCGACAGGGGTGTTGCAACTAATGAAAAACTGTTTTTT.

The chain couples TRBV6-5 to TRBJ2-2; D unclear. CDR3 size: 13 residues. V lost 2 bases to trimming and J lost 6 bases, with 7 bases between them. Germline CDR1 reads MNHEY; CDR2 reads SVGAGI. The CDR3 protein is CASSYPRSGELFF. The CDR3 DNA follows: TGTGCCAGCAGTTACCCCAGATCCGGGGAGCTGTTTTTT.

V gene TRBV4-2 combines with J gene TRBJ1-3; 7 nucleotides line up with TRBD1. Looked up from germline, CDR1 is LGHNA and CDR2 is YNFKEQ. This CDR3 has 14 residues. Trimming removed 5 bases from V and 2 bases from J; junction bases left unmatched: 3. The CDR3 sequence: CASSATGAGNTIYF. The CDR3 DNA reads as TGTGCCAGCAGCGCCACAGGGGCTGGAAACACCATATATTTT.

This chain connects TRBV5-8 to TRBJ2-2; D is undetermined. There are 15 residues in the CDR3. V was shortened by 1 base and J by 0 bases, with 7 bases between the two germline ends. Germline CDR1 reads SGHTS; CDR2 reads YDEGEE. The CDR3 sequence is CASSLPRANTGELFF. The CDR3 nucleotides are TGTGCCAGCAGCTTGCCCCGGGCGAACACCGGGGAGCTGTTTTTT.

There are a few counts of this clone. The gene calls are TRBV9 and TRBJ2-3; D possibly corresponds to TRBD2 (6 bases). CDR1 is SGDLS, CDR2 YYNGEE, per germline. The CDR3 is 13 amino acids. The germline V and J ends were trimmed by 3 bases and 6 bases, with 11 bases remaining between them. CDR3 protein: CASSAGVSDTQYF. CDR3 coding DNA: TGTGCCAGCAGCGCGGGGGTGTCGGATACGCAGTATTTT.

A single count supports this clone. The CDR3 region has the DNA TGTGCCAGCAGGTCCACTAGCGGGGCTAAATCCTACGAGCAGTACTTC. It is translated as CASRSTSGAKSYEQYF. The chain employs TRBV6-6 and TRBJ2-7; 10 nucleotides agree with TRBD2. Germline loops: CDR1 MNHNY, CDR2 SVGAGI (reference sequence). V was clipped by 6 bases and J by 1 base; unmatched bases: 9. This CDR3 region has 16 residues.

The rearrangement links TRBV5-6 to TRBJ1-3; 7 bases map to TRBD1. The CDR3 consists of 14 residues. J lost 3 bases, V lost 6 bases, and 6 bases had no gene match. Germline CDR1 reads SGHDT; CDR2 reads YYEEEE. For the CDR3, the DNA is TGTGCCAGCACGCAGGGGGTACTTGGAAACACCATATATTTT. This encodes CASTQGVLGNTIYF.

J is TRBJ2-7 and V is TRBV4-3; TRBD2 aligns across 7 bases. The germline V gene encodes CDR1 LGHNA and CDR2 YSLEER. The CDR3 sequence is 14 residues long. V lost 2 bases and J lost 2; bases outside the gene matches: 3. The CDR3 loop is CASSQKRGPYEQYF. The CDR3 bases are TGCGCCAGCAGCCAAAAGCGGGGCCCCTACGAGCAGTACTTC.

This chain uses TRBV5-4 with TRBJ2-5, with 9 nucleotides matching TRBD1. This CDR3 is built from 14 residues. CDR1 and CDR2 (germline): SGHNT, YYREEE (reference sequence). V gave up 7 bases and J gave up 5 bases; unmatched junction bases: 9. CDR3: CASGYRGQGETQYF. The CDR3 nucleotides read TGTGCCAGCGGGTACAGGGGGCAGGGCGAGACCCAGTACTTC.

This clone was detected a few times. The gene calls are TRBV27 and TRBJ2-2; 8 nucleotides align to TRBD1. The germline CDR1 and CDR2 sequences are MNHEY and SMNVEV (reference sequence). The CDR3 runs to 15 residues. The V segment lost 5 bases and the J segment 5 bases; nucleotides outside the gene matches: 7. The DNA for the CDR3 is TGTGCCAGCAGTCTTCGGACAGGGTTAACCGGGGAGCTGTTTTTT. Residues: CASSLRTGLTGELFF.

The chain combines TRBV7-9 with TRBJ2-5; D is unclear. Germline CDR1 and CDR2: SEHNR and FQNEAQ (reference sequence). This CDR3 has 14 residues. Trimming cost V 1 base and J 0 bases, with 6 bases left between them. Written as DNA, the CDR3 is TGTGCCAGCAGCTTAGGAACAAACCAAGAGACCCAGTACTTC. Translating it yields CASSLGTNQETQYF.

The chain couples TRBV2 to TRBJ2-5; D is ambiguous. V was pared by 3 bases and J by 2 bases, with 25 bases between. The CDR3 is made up of 19 amino acids. CDR1 SNHLY and CDR2 FYNNEI come from the germline V gene. DNA of the CDR3: TGTGCCAGCAGTGATCATCCGTATTCGCAGCGACCGAGACAAGAGACCCAGTACTTC. It codes for CASSDHPYSQRPRQETQYF.

The chain carries TRBV28 and TRBJ1-5; 8 positions match TRBD1. The germline gives CDR1 MDHEN, CDR2 SYDVKM. The V segment lost 5 bases and the J segment 6 bases; nucleotides outside the gene matches: 9. CDR3 length: 15 amino acids. The CDR3 protein is CASSTTRGLGQPQHF. In DNA form, the CDR3 reads TGTGCCAGCAGTACTACCAGGGGGCTGGGTCAGCCCCAGCATTTT.

The rearrangement links TRBV4-1 to TRBJ2-1; possibly TRBD2 for D (5 bases). Germline V gene sequence: CDR1 MGHRA, CDR2 YSYEKL. CDR3 length equals 14 residues. The V and J ends lost 6 bases and 5 bases respectively, with 14 bases between them. CDR3 sequence reads: CASRLSGGNNEQFF. DNA for the CDR3: TGCGCCAGCAGGTTAAGCGGCGGAAACAATGAGCAGTTCTTC.